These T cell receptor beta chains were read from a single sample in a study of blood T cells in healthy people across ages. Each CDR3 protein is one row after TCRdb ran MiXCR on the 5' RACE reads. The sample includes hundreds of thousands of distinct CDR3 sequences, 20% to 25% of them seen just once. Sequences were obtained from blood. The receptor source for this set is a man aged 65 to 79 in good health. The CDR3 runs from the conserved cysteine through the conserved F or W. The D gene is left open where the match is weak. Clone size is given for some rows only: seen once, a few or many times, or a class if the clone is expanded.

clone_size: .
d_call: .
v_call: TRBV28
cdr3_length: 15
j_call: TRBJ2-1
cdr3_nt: TGTGCCAGCGAAGGTCTGGGGGGGGGCAACAATGAGCAGTTCTTC
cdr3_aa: CASEGLGGGNNEQFF

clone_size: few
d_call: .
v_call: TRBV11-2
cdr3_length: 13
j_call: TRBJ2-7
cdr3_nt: TGTGCCAGCAGCATCGGACTCCCCTACGAGCAGTACTTC
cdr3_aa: CASSIGLPYEQYF

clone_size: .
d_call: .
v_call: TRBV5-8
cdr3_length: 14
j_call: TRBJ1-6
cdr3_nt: TGTGCCGCCGGTTGGTACTCCTATAATTCACCCCTCCACTTT
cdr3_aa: CAAGWYSYNSPLHF

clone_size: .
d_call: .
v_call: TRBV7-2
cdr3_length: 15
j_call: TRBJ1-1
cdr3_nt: TGTGCCAGCAGCCCCGGTCCTTTCATGAACACTGAAGCTTTCTTT
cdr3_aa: CASSPGPFMNTEAFF

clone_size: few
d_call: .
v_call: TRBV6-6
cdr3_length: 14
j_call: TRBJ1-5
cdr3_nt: TGTGCCAGCAGCCACGGGGGGACAAATCAGCCCCAGCATTTT
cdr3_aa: CASSHGGTNQPQHF

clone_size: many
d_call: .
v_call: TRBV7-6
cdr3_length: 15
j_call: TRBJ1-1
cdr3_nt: TGTGCCAGCAGCCCCCGCCTCGCTGGGGACACTGAAGCTTTCTTT
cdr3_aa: CASSPRLAGDTEAFF

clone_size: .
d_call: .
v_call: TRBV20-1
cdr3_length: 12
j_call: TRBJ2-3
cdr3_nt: TGCAGTGCTAGAAGGGAGCCGGATACGCAGTATTTT
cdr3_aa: CSARREPDTQYF

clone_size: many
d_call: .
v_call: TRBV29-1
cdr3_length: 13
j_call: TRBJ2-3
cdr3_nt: TGCAGCGTCCGAGGGTTAGGCACAGATACGCAGTATTTT
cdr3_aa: CSVRGLGTDTQYF

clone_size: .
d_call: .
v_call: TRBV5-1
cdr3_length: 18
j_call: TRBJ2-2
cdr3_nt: TGCGCCAGCAGCCCCGGAACCGTAGCCCAATCGGACACCGGGGAGCTGTTTTTT
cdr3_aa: CASSPGTVAQSDTGELFF

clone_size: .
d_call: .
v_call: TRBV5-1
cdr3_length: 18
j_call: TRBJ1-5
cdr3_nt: TGCGCCAGCAGCTTGGCTCCGGGAGGGGTATATAGCAATCAGCCCCAGCATTTT
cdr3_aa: CASSLAPGGVYSNQPQHF

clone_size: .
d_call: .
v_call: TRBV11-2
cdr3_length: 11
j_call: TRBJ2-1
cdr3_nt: TGTGCCAGCAGCCAAGCGTTTGAGCAGTTCTTC
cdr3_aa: CASSQAFEQFF

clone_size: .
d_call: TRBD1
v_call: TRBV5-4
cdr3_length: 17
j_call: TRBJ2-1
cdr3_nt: TGTGCCAGCAGCCGAGGACCGGGACAGGGCTCCTACAATGAGCAGTTCTTC
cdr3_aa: CASSRGPGQGSYNEQFF

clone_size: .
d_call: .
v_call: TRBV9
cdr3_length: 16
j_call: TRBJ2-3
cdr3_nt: TGTGCCAGCAGCGTTTCTAGCACCTTCAGCACAGATACGCAGTATTTT
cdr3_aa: CASSVSSTFSTDTQYF

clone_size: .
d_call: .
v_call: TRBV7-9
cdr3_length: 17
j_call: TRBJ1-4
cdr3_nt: TGTGCCAGCAGCCAAGAGGAGGGGCCCACAACTAATGAAAAACTGTTTTTT
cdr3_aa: CASSQEEGPTTNEKLFF

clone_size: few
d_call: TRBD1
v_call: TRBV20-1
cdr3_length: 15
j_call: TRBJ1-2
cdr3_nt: TGCAGTGCTAGAGTCGGGACAGGGGGCGACTATGGCTACACCTTC
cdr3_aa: CSARVGTGGDYGYTF

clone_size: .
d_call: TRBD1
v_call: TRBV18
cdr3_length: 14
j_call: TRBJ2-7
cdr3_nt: TGTGCCAGCTCAAAGCCGGGACAGGGGATCGAGCAGTACTTC
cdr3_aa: CASSKPGQGIEQYF

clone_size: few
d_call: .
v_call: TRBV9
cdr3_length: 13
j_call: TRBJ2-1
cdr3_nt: TGTGCCAGCAGCGTAGCAAGGGTTGGTGAGCAGTTCTTC
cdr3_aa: CASSVARVGEQFF

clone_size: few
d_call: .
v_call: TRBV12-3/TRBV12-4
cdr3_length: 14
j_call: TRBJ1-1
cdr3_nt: TGTGCCAGCACCCTGACAGAGATGAACACTGAAGCTTTCTTT
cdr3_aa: CASTLTEMNTEAFF

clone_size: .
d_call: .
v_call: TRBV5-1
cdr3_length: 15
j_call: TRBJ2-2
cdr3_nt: TGCGCCAGCAGACCAGGGACGATCGACACCGGGGAGCTGTTTTTT
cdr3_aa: CASRPGTIDTGELFF

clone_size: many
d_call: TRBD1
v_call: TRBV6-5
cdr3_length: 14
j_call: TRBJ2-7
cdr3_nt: TGTGCCAGCAGTTACCGACAGGGCCCCTACGAGCAGTACTTC
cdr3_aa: CASSYRQGPYEQYF

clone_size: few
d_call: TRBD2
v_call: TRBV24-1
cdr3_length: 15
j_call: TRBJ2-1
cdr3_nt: TGTGCCACCAGTGCCAGACTAGCGGGAGTAAATGAGCAGTTCTTC
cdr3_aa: CATSARLAGVNEQFF

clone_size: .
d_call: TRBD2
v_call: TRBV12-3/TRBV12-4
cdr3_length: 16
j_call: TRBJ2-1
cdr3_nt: TGTGCCAGCAGGGACGGACTAGCGCGCTCCTACAATGAGCAGTTCTTC
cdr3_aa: CASRDGLARSYNEQFF

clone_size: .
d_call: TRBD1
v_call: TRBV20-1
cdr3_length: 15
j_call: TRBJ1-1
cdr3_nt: TGCAGTGCTAGGGCGTTGACAGGGAGGTACACTGAAGCTTTCTTT
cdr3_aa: CSARALTGRYTEAFF

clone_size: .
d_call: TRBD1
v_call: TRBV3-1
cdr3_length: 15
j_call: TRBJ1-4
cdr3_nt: TGTGCCAGCAGCCTTAGAACACAGGGGAATGAAAAACTGTTTTTT
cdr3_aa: CASSLRTQGNEKLFF

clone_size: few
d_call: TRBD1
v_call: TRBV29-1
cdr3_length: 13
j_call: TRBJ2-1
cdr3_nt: TGCAGCGTTGACAGGGGGCGAGTTAGTGAGCAGTTCTTC
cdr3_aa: CSVDRGRVSEQFF

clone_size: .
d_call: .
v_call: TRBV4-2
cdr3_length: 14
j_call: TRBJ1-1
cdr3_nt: TGTGCCAGCAGCCAAGTGGCGACATGGACTGAAGCTTTCTTT
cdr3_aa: CASSQVATWTEAFF

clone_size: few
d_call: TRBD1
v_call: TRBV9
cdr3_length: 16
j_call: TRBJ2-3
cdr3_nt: TGTGCCAGCAGCGCTAATCCGGGACAGAGCACAGATACGCAGTATTTT
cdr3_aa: CASSANPGQSTDTQYF

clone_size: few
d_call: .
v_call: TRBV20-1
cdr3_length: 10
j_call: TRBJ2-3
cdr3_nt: TGCAGTGCTAGTAAGAATACGCAGTATTTT
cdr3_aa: CSASKNTQYF